This record concerns one TCR beta chain sequence. This record belongs to a study of blood T cell repertoires in COVID-19. Looking at the study overall: Acute and convalescent COVID-19 samples came from the United States, Italy and Spain.

The assay was immunoSEQ multiplex PCR, and TCRdb's table has in-frame clones only and misses some. The sample has about 280,000 clones; roughly 86% are singletons. The sequenced sample consisted of peripheral blood. This clonotype was obtained from a woman aged 25 to 39 who had recovered from COVID-19.

The CDR3 is CASSLLMGPYGYTF. For the CDR3, the DNA is TGTGCCAGCAGCTTGCTGATGGGCCCCTATGGCTACACCTTC. The chain combines TRBV5-8 with TRBJ1-2, with no clear D. The CDR3 consists of 14 residues. Looked up from germline, CDR1 is SGHTS and CDR2 is YDEGEE. V was clipped by 1 base and J by 4 bases, with 11 bases between them.